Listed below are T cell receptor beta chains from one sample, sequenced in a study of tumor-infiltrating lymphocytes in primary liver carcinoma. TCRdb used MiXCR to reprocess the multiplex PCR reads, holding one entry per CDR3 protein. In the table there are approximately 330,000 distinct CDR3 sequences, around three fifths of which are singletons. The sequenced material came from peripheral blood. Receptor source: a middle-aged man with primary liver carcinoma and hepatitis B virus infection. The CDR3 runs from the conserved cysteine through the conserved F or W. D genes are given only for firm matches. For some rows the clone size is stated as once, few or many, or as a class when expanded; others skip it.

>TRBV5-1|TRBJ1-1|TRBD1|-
TGCGCCAGCAGCTTGGAAAGGGGCAGGGGGGTTGGCACTGAAGCTTTCTTT
CASSLERGRGVGTEAFF
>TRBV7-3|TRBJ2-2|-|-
TGTGCCAGCAGCCAAACGGAAACCGGGGAGCTGTTTTTT
CASSQTETGELFF
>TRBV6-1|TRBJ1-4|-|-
TGTGCCAGCAGTGGATCAAACAGAGTTTTCGAAAAACTGTTTTTT
CASSGSNRVFEKLFF
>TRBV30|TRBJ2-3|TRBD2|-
TGTGTCTGGAGTGAGGATAGCGGGAGTACAGATACGCAGTATTTT
CVWSEDSGSTDTQYF
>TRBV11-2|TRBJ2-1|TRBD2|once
TGCGCCAGCAGCCCGACTAGCGGGAGAGGATTCCACGATGAACAGTTCTTC
CASSPTSGRGFHDEQFF
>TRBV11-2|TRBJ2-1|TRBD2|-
TGTGCCAGCAGCTTACTTGTTAGCGGGATCTCCTACAATGAGCAGTTCTTC
CASSLLVSGISYNEQFF
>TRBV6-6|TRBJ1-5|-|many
TGTGCCAGCAGTGTCGACAGGACAATATATCAGCCCCAGCATTTT
CASSVDRTIYQPQHF
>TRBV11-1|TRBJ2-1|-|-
TGTGCCAGCAGCCCCCCACCCGGACTCGCGAGGAATGGGCAGTCCTTC
CASSPPPGLARNGQSF
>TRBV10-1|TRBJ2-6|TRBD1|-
TGCGCCAGCAGTGAGGTCCAGGGGGCCTTCCCTGGGGCCAACGTCCTGACTTTC
CASSEVQGAFPGANVLTF
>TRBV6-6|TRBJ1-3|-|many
TGTGCCAGCACCAAATACAGAAGCTCTGGAAACACCATATATTTT
CASTKYRSSGNTIYF
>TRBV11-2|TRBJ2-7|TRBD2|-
TGTGCCAGTAGCTTCGGGGGGGGTAGGGGGAAAATCTCCTACGAGCAGTACTTC
CASSFGGGRGKISYEQYF
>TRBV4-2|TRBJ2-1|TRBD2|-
TGTGCCAGCACCACGTCCCGGGGGGGATCCTACAATGAGCAGTTCTTC
CASTTSRGGSYNEQFF
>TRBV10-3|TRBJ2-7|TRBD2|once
TGTGCCATCAAGCCGGTTCGAGCGGGAGAATTGGGGTCCTACAATGAGCAGTACTTC
CAIKPVRAGELGSYNEQYF
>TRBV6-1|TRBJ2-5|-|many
TGTGCCAGCATGAGGGGGAACTCGGGGGAGACCCAGTACTTC
CASMRGNSGETQYF
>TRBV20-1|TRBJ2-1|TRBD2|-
TGCAGTGCTAGAGCGGGAGGGCCCAATGAGCAGTTCTTC
CSARAGGPNEQFF
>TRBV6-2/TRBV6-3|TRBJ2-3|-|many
TGTGCCAGCACCAGTGGGGGCGGCACAGATACGCAGTATTTT
CASTSGGGTDTQYF
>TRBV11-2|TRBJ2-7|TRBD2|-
TGCGCCAGCAACTTAGCCGGCGGGAGCGACGAGCAGTACTTC
CASNLAGGSDEQYF
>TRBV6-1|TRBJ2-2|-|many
TGTGCCAGCAGTGAGCGGGATAGCCGAACCGGGGAGCTGTTTTTT
CASSERDSRTGELFF
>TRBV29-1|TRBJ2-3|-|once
TGCAGCGTTGAAGTAGCAGGAGTAGGTACATATACGCAGTATTTT
CSVEVAGVGTYTQYF
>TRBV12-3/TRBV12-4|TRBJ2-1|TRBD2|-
TGTGCCAGCAACCCAAAAAGCGGGGGCTCCTACAATGAGCAGTTCTTC
CASNPKSGGSYNEQFF
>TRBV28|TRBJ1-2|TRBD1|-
TGTGCCAGCATACCAGGACAGGTATCTGGCTACACCTTC
CASIPGQVSGYTF
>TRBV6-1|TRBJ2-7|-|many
TGTGCCAGCAGTTCCTTGGGCAGGGGCTACGAGCAGTACTTC
CASSSLGRGYEQYF
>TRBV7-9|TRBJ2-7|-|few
TGTGCCAGCAGCACATCAGGGGGGTCGGGTTCCTACGAGCAGTACTTC
CASSTSGGSGSYEQYF
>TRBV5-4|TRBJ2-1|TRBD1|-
TGTGCCAGCAAACAGCCCCGGGACAGCTACGATGAGCAGTTCTTC
CASKQPRDSYDEQFF
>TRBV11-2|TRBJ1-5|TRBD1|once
TGTGCCAGCAGCTTAGGGACAGGGAATCAGCCCCAGCGTTTT
CASSLGTGNQPQRF
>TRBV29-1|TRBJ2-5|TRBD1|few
TGCAGCGGCATACAGGGGACGGGAGAGACCCAGTACTTC
CSGIQGTGETQYF
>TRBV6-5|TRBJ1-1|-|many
TGTGCCAGCAGGGAGAGCATGAACACTGAAGCTTTCTTT
CASRESMNTEAFF
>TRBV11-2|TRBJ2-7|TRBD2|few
TGTGCCAGCAGCCCCATGGGGGGGGACTACGAGCAGTACTTC
CASSPMGGDYEQYF
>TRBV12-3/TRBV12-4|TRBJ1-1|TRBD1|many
TGTGCCAGCGCCCCGACAGGGAGGACTGAAGCTTTCTTT
CASAPTGRTEAFF
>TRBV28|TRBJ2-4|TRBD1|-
TGTGCCAGCAGTTCTCCGGGACAGGGAAAGATTCAGTACTTC
CASSSPGQGKIQYF
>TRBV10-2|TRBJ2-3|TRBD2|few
TGCGCCAGCAGTGGACTAGCGGCCCCTATGGGTACGCAGTATTTT
CASSGLAAPMGTQYF
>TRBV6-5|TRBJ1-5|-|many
TGTGCCAGCAGTAATGGGAGGGGGTCTCAGCCCCAGCATTTT
CASSNGRGSQPQHF
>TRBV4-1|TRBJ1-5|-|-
TGCGCCAGCAGCCCCCTGAGAGGTGGGTCCGCTCAGTCCCAGCATTTT
CASSPLRGGSAQSQHF
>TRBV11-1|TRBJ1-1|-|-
TGTCCCAGCAGCTTAAGCTTGGACACTGAAGCTTTCTTT
CPSSLSLDTEAFF
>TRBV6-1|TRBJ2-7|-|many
TGTGCCAGCAGTGAAGCCCCGGACGGCTACGAGCAGTACTTC
CASSEAPDGYEQYF
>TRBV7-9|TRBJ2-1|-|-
TGTGCCAGCACCCCGGAACGACACTACAATGAGCAGTTCTTC
CASTPERHYNEQFF
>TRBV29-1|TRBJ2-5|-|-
TGCAACGTTGAACAGGGTACAGAAACCCAGTACTTC
CNVEQGTETQYF
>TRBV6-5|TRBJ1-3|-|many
TGTGCCAGCAGTTACTCTAGCAGGGCTGGAAACACCATATATTTT
CASSYSSRAGNTIYF
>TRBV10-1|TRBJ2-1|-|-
TGCGCCAGCAGTGGGCCCAGTCAGCGGGTGGGGTTCTTC
CASSGPSQRVGFF
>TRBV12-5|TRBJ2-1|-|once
TGTGCTAGTGGTTTGTTGAAGGGAGGTACGGATGACCAGTTCTTC
CASGLLKGGTDDQFF
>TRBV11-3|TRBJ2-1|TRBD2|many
TGTGCCAGCAGCGCCATAGCGGGTGAGCAGTTCTTC
CASSAIAGEQFF
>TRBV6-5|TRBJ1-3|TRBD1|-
TGTGCCAGCAGTTACCAGGGGGAGGGTACGGGAAACACCTTATATTTT
CASSYQGEGTGNTLYF
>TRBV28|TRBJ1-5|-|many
TGTGCCAGCAGTTTAGTGGGGCAGCCCCAGCATTTT
CASSLVGQPQHF
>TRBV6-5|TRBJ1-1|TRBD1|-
TGTGACAGCAGCTATGACAGGGGGCGAAGGAACACTGAAGCTTTCTTT
CDSSYDRGRRNTEAFF
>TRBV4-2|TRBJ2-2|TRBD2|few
TGTGCCAGCAGCCGAACCGGGACTAGCGGGGCGGGCGGGGAGCTGTTTTTT
CASSRTGTSGAGGELFF
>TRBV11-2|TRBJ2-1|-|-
TGTGCCAGCATCTCCCAAGATTGGGCTAGCTGCTACAATGAGCAGTTCTTC
CASISQDWASCYNEQFF
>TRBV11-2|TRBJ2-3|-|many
TGTGCCAGCAGCCCCCGGGCAGTTACAGATACGCAGTATTTT
CASSPRAVTDTQYF
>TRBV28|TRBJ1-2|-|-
TGTGCCAGCGGCATTATGCGGGGCTACACCTTC
CASGIMRGYTF
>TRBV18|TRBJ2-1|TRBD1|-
TGTGCCAGCTCACCTGGACAGGGGTACAATGAGCAGTTCTTC
CASSPGQGYNEQFF
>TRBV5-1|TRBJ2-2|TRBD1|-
TGCGTCCCAAGGGGGCACAACACCGGGGAGCTGTTTTTT
CVPRGHNTGELFF
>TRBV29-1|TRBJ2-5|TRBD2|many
TGCAGCGTTGAAGTAGGCCTAGCGGGAGGGCAAGAGACCCAGTACTTC
CSVEVGLAGGQETQYF